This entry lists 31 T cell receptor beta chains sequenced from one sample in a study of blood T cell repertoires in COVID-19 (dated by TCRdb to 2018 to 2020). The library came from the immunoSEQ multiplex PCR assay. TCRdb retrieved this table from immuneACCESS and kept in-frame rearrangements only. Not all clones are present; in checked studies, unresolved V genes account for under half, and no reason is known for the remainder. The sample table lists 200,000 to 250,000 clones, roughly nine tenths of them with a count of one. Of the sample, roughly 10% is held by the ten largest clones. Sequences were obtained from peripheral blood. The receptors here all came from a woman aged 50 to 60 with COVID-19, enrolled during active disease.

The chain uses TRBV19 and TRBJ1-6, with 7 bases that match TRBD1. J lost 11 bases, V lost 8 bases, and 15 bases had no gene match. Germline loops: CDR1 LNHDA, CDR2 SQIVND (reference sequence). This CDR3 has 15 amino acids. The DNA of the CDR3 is TGTGCCAGTTCACTCGGACAGGTCTCCGCACCACCCCTCCACTTT. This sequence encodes CASSLGQVSAPPLHF.

CDR3 amino acids: CASSLTQETQYF. The CDR3 DNA sequence: TGTGCCAGCAGCTTGACACAAGAGACCCAGTACTTC. The chain links TRBV5-6 to TRBJ2-5; no reliable D call. The CDR3 loop spans 12 amino acids. The germline gives CDR1 SGHDT, CDR2 YYEEEE. V dropped 1 base and J dropped 2 bases, with 3 bases sitting between them.

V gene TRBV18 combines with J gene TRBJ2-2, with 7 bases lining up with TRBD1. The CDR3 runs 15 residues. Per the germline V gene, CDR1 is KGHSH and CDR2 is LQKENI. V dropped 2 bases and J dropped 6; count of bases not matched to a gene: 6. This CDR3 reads CASSPDRVGPGELFF. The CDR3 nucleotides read TGTGCCAGCTCACCAGACAGGGTAGGGCCCGGGGAGCTGTTTTTT.

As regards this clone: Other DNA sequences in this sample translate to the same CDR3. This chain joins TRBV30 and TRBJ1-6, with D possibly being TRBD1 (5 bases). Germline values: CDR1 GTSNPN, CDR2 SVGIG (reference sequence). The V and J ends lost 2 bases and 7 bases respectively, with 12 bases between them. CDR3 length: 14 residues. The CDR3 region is CAWSPGQGNSPLHF. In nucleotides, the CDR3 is TGTGCCTGGAGTCCAGGCCAGGGCAATTCACCCCTCCACTTT.

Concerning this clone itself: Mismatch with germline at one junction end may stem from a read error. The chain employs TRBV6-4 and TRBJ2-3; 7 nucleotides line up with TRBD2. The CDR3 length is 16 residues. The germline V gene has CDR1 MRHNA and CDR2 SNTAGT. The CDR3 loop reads CASRRVNGGSTDTQYF. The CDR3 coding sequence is TGTGCCAGCAGGAGGGTAAACGGGGGGAGCACGGATACGCAGTATTTT.

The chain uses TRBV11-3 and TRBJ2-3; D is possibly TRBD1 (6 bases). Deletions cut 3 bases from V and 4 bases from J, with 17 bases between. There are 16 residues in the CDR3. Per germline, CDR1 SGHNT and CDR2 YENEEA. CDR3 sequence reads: CASSLGAHSGPDTQYF. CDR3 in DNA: TGTGCCAGCAGCTTGGGGGCCCACTCAGGGCCAGATACGCAGTATTTT.

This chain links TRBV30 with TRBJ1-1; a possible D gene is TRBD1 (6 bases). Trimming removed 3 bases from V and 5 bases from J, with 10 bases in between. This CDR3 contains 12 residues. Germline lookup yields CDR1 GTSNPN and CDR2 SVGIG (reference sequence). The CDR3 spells CAWRGARTEAFF. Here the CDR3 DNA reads TGTGCCTGGAGGGGGGCTCGGACTGAAGCTTTCTTT.

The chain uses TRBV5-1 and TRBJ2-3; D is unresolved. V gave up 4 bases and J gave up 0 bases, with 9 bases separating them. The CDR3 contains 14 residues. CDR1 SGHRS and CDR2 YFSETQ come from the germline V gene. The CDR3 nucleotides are TGCGCCAGCAGCGTCCGGGTTAGCACAGATACGCAGTATTTT. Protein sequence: CASSVRVSTDTQYF.

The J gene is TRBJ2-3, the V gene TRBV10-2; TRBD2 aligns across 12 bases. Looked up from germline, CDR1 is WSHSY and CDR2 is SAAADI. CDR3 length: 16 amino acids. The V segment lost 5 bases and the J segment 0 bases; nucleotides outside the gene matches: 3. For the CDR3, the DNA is TGCGCCAGCAGTTTAGGACTAGCGGGGAGCACAGATACGCAGTATTTT. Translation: CASSLGLAGSTDTQYF.

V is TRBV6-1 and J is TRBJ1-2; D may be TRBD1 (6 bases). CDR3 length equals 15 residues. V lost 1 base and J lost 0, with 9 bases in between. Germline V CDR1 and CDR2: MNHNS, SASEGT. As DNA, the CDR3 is TGTGCCAGCAGTGAAGAGGACAGAGCTAACTATGGCTACACCTTC. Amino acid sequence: CASSEEDRANYGYTF.

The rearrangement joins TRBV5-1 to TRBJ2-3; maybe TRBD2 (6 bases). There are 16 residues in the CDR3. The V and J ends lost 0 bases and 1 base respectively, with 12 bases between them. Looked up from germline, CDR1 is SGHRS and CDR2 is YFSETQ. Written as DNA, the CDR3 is TGCGCCAGCAGCTTGGGGGGACTCAGACGCACAGATACGCAGTATTTT. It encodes CASSLGGLRRTDTQYF.

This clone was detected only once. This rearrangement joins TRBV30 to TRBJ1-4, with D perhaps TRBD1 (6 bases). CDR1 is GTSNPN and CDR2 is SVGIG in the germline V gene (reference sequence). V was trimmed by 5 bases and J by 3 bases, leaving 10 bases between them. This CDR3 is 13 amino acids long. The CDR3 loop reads CAWGGLSNEKLFF. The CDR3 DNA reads TGTGCCTGGGGGGGCTTATCTAATGAAAAACTGTTTTTT.

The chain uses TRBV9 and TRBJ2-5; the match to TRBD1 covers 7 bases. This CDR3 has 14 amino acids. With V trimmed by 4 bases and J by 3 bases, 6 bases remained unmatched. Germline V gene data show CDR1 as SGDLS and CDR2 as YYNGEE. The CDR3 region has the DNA TGTGCCAGCAGCTCCCACGGGACAGAAGAGACCCAGTACTTC. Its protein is CASSSHGTEETQYF. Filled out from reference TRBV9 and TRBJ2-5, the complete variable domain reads DSGVTQTPKHLITATGQRVTLRCSPRSGDLSVYWYQQSLDQGLQFLIQYYNGEERAKGNILERFSAQQFPDLHSELNLSSLELGDSALYFCASSSHGTEETQYFGPGTRLLVL.

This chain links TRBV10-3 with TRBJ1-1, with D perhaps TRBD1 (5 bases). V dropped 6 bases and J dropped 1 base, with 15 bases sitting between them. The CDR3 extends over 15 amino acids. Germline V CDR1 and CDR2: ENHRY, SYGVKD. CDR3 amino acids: CAIRSDGHSNTEAFF. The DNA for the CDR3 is TGTGCCATCAGATCTGACGGACATTCGAACACTGAAGCTTTCTTT.

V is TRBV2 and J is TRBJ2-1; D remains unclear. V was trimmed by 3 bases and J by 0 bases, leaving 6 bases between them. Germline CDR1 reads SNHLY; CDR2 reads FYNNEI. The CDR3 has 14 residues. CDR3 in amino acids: CASSDRCSYNEQFF. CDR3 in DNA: TGTGCCAGCAGTGACCGTTGCTCCTACAATGAGCAGTTCTTC. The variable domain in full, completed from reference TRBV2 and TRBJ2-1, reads EPEVTQTPSHQVTQMGQEVILRCVPISNHLYFYWYRQILGQKVEFLVSFYNNEISEKSEIFDDQFSVERPDGSNFTLKIRSTKLEDSAMYFCASSDRCSYNEQFFGPGTRLTVL.

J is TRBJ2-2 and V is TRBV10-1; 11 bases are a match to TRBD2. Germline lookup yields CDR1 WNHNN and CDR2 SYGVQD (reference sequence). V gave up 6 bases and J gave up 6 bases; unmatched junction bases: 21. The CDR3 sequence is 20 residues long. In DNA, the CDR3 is TGCGCCAGCAGAACAAGACAGCCTAGGACTAGCGGGTTACCATCCGGGGAGCTGTTTTTT. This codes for CASRTRQPRTSGLPSGELFF.

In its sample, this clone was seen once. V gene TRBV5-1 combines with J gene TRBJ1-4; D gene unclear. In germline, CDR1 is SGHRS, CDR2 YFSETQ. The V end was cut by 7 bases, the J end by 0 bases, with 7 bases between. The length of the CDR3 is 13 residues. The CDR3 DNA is TGCGCCAGCCAGATTGCAACTAATGAAAAACTGTTTTTT. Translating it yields CASQIATNEKLFF.

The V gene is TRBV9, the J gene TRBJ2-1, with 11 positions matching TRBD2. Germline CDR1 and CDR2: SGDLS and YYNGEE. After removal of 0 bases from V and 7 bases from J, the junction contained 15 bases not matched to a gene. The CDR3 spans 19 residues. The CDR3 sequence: CASSVAGANSGGAYNEQFF. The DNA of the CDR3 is TGTGCCAGCAGCGTAGCGGGAGCAAATAGCGGGGGGGCGTATAATGAGCAGTTCTTC.

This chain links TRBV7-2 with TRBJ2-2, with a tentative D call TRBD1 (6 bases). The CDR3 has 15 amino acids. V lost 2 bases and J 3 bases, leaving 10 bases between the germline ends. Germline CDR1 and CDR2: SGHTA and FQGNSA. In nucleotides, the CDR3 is TGTGCCAGCAGCTTAACAGGGTTGTACACCGGGGAGCTGTTTTTT. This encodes CASSLTGLYTGELFF.

The CDR3 nucleotides are TGCGCCAGCAGCTTGGGGACAGGCCGGTGGGAGACCCAGTACTTC. It codes for CASSLGTGRWETQYF. J is TRBJ2-5 and V is TRBV5-1; 7 bases fit TRBD1. Trimming cost V 0 bases and J 5 bases; bases outside gene matches: 7. From germline, CDR1 is SGHRS and CDR2 YFSETQ. This CDR3 is 15 amino acids long.

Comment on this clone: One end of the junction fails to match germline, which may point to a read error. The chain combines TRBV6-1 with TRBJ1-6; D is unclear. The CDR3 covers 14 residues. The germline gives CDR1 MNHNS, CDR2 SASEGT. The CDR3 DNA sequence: TGTGCCAGCAGAGAAGGACGGAGAGATTCACCCCTCCACTTT. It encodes CASREGRRDSPLHF.

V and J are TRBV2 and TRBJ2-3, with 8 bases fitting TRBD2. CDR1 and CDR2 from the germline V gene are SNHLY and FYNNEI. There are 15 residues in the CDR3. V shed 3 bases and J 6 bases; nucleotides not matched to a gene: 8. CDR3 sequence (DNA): TGTGCCAGCAGTGAGTTAAAGCGGGGGAAGGATACGCAGTATTTT. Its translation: CASSELKRGKDTQYF.

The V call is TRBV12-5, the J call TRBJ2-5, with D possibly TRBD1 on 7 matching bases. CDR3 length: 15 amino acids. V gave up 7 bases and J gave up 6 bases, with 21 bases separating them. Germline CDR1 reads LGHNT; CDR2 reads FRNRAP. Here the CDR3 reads CASAIIGGGGKTQYF. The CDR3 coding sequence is TGTGCTAGTGCCATCATCGGAGGGGGCGGGAAGACCCAGTACTTC.

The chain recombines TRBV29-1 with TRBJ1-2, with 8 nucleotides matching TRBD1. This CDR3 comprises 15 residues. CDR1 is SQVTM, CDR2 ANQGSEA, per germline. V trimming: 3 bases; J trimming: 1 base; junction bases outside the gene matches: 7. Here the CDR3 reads CSVESGQGLNYGYTF. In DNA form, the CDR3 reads TGCAGCGTTGAGTCCGGACAGGGTCTTAACTATGGCTACACCTTC. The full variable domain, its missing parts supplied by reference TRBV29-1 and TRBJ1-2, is SAVISQKPSRDICQRGTSLTIQCQVDSQVTMMFWYRQQPGQSLTLIATANQGSEATYESGFVIDKFPISRPNLTFSTLTVSNMSPEDSSIYLCSVESGQGLNYGYTFGSGTRLTVV.

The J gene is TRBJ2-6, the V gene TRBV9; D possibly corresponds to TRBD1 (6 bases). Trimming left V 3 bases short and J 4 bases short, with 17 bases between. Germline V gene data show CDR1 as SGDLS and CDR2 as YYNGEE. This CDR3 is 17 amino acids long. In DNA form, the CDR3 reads TGTGCCAGCAGCGCCGAACTGACAGGCCGAGGGGCCAACGTCCTGACTTTC. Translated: CASSAELTGRGANVLTF.

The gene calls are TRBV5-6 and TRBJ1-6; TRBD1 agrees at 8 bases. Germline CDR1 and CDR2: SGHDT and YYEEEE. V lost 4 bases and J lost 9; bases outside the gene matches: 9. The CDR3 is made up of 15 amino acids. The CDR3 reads CASSKWTGISSPLHF. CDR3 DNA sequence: TGTGCCAGCAGCAAATGGACAGGGATCTCTTCACCCCTCCACTTT.

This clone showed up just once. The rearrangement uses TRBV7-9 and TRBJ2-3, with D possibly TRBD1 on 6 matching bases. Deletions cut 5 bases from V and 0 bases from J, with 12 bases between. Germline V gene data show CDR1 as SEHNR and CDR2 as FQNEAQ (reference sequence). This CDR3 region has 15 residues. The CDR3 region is CASSRGHPSTDTQYF. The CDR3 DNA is TGTGCCAGCAGCCGGGGACATCCCAGCACAGATACGCAGTATTTT.

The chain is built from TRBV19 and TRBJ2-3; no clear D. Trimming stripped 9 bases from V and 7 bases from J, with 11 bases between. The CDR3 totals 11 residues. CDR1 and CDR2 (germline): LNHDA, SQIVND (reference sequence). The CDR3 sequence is CASSTVYTQYF. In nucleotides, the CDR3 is TGTGCCAGCTCGACTGTATATACGCAGTATTTT.

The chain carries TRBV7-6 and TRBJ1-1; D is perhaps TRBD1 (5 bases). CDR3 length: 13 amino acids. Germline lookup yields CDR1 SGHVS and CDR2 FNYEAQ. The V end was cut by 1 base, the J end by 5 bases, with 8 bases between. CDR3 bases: TGTGCCAGCAGCTTAGGATCAGGGACTGAAGCTTTCTTT. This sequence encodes CASSLGSGTEAFF.

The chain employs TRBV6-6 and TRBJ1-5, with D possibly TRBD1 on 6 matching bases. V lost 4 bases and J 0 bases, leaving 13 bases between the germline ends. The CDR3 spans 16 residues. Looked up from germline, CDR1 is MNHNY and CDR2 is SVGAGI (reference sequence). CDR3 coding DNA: TGTGCCAGCAGTTCCCCGGACAGTTATAGCAATCAGCCCCAGCATTTT. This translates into CASSSPDSYSNQPQHF.

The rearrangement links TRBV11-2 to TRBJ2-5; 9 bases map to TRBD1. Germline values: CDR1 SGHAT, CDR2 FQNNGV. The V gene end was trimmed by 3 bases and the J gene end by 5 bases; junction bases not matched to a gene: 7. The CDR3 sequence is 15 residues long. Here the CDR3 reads CASSFGTGRAETQYF. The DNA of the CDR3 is TGTGCCAGCAGCTTCGGGACAGGGAGGGCGGAGACCCAGTACTTC.